The next 26 T cell receptor beta chains were all read from a single sample in a study of shared clonotypes between healthy human individuals. Naive-designated CD8 cells lacked CD45RO, were positively enriched for CCR7, and omitted terminally differentiated effector memory CD45RA+ cells. Repertoires were generated with immunoSEQ multiplex PCR, while TCRdb's copy carries only in-frame clones and drops some. The data hold over 750,000 clones, with about 97% observed a single time. The specimen sequenced was naive CD8+ T cells sorted from blood. These receptor sequences come from a man aged 25-45 years in good health.

This clone has a single count. The gene calls are TRBV10-1 and TRBJ2-3; D may be TRBD1 (5 bases). Germline CDR1 is WNHNN and CDR2 is SYGVQD (reference sequence). V lost 3 bases to trimming and J lost 5 bases, with 12 bases between them. The CDR3 runs 14 residues. The CDR3 DNA reads as TGCGCCAGCAGTGAAAGCAGGGTCCAAGATACGCAGTATTTT. This translates into CASSESRVQDTQYF.

J is TRBJ1-2 and V is TRBV4-1; D unresolved. The V end lost 1 base, the J end lost 6 bases, and 12 bases lay between the germline ends. Germline values: CDR1 MGHRA, CDR2 YSYEKL. This CDR3 is built from 14 residues. DNA of the CDR3: TGCGCCAGCAGCCAAGTGTCGCCCCCGGATGGCTACACCTTC. It encodes CASSQVSPPDGYTF.

V gene TRBV7-2 combines with J gene TRBJ2-7, with unresolved D. V lost 8 bases to trimming and J lost 1 base, with 15 bases between them. The CDR3 contains 14 residues. CDR1 and CDR2 (germline): SGHTA, FQGNSA. In DNA form, the CDR3 reads TGTGCCAGCCAATCCACCGGGCGATCCTACGAGCAGTACTTC. Its translation: CASQSTGRSYEQYF.

This chain uses TRBV29-1 with TRBJ1-1; D not resolved. Germline V CDR1 and CDR2: SQVTM, ANQGSEA. This CDR3 region has 12 residues. Trimming stripped 5 bases from V and 11 bases from J, with 18 bases between. CDR3 sequence reads: CSVRSRTRGAFF. The CDR3 DNA reads TGCAGCGTTAGGTCCAGGACCCGTGGTGCTTTCTTT.

The chain uses TRBV10-3 and TRBJ2-3; D is undetermined. Trimming took off 0 bases at V and 4 bases at J, with 11 bases between the two ends. The CDR3 runs to 15 residues. Germline CDR1 and CDR2: ENHRY and SYGVKD. CDR3 in amino acids: CAISESRVAADTQYF. CDR3 coding DNA: TGTGCCATCAGTGAGTCAAGGGTAGCCGCAGATACGCAGTATTTT.

This clone was recorded once. The rearrangement links TRBV9 to TRBJ1-2; TRBD1 might be the D (5 bases). The length of the CDR3 is 17 residues. V was shortened by 0 bases and J by 2 bases, with 17 bases between the two germline ends. The V gene's germline CDR1 is SGDLS and CDR2 YYNGEE. CDR3 DNA: TGTGCCAGCAGCGTAGAATCCCCGGGACGGCAGAACTATGGCTACACCTTC. It translates to CASSVESPGRQNYGYTF.

The chain couples TRBV7-9 to TRBJ1-2; D gene unclear. The CDR3 spans 12 residues. From germline, CDR1 is SEHNR and CDR2 FQNEAQ (reference sequence). V shed 10 bases and J shed 4 bases, with 13 bases lying between them. The CDR3 region is CATSGRSYGYTF. CDR3 bases: TGTGCCACCTCGGGCAGGAGCTATGGCTACACCTTC.

V is TRBV29-1 and J is TRBJ2-1; D is unclear. The V gene lost 4 bases and the J gene lost 0 bases, with 13 bases spanning the gap. There are 15 residues in the CDR3. Germline CDR1 is SQVTM and CDR2 is ANQGSEA. The chain's CDR3 is CSVGGTESSYNEQFF. The CDR3 DNA is TGCAGCGTTGGAGGAACTGAGAGCTCCTACAATGAGCAGTTCTTC.

This chain links TRBV7-2 with TRBJ2-1, with a tentative D call TRBD1 (5 bases). V lost 6 bases and J lost 5, with 14 bases in between. The length of the CDR3 is 14 residues. Germline values: CDR1 SGHTA, CDR2 FQGNSA. The CDR3 is CASSRDMTDNEQFF. As DNA, the CDR3 is TGTGCCAGCAGTCGAGATATGACAGACAATGAGCAGTTCTTC.

The chain links TRBV7-8 to TRBJ2-7, with TRBD1 matching 8 bases. Germline V gene sequence: CDR1 SGHVS, CDR2 FQNEAQ. The CDR3 sequence is 16 residues long. V shed 7 bases, J shed 0 bases, and the junction held 11 bases outside the gene matches. The CDR3 DNA is TGTGCCAGCAACACTGGGACAGGAGTAAGCTCCTACGAGCAGTACTTC. Translated, it gives CASNTGTGVSSYEQYF.

The rearrangement links TRBV7-9 to TRBJ2-2; the D gene is possibly TRBD2 (6 bases). Trimming removed 5 bases at V and 8 bases at J, with 21 bases between. This CDR3 spans 16 amino acids. The germline V gene has CDR1 SEHNR and CDR2 FQNEAQ (reference sequence). In DNA form, the CDR3 reads TGTGCCAGCAGCCCATACCGCGGACTACTAGGTGGGGAGCTGTTTTTT. The encoded protein is CASSPYRGLLGGELFF.

The chain joins TRBV6-5 to TRBJ2-7, with TRBD2 matching over 7 bases. The CDR3 sequence is 14 residues long. The V gene's germline CDR1 is MNHEY and CDR2 SVGAGI. With 5 bases clipped from V and 2 bases from J, the junction kept 6 bases outside the gene matches. The CDR3 reads CASSPGTIAYEQYF. DNA of the CDR3: TGTGCCAGCAGTCCCGGGACTATCGCCTACGAGCAGTACTTC.

The chain joins TRBV6-1 to TRBJ1-4, with D possibly TRBD1 on 6 matching bases. This CDR3 has 15 amino acids. Germline CDR1 reads MNHNS; CDR2 reads SASEGT. Deletions cut 4 bases from V and 5 bases from J, with 14 bases between. This chain's CDR3 is CASSGRQARNEKLFF. CDR3 in DNA: TGTGCCAGCAGTGGTCGACAGGCCCGGAATGAAAAACTGTTTTTT.

The DNA for the CDR3 is TGTGCCAGCAGTTACAGGGGATACACCGGGGAGCTGTTTTTT. This gives the protein CASSYRGYTGELFF. This chain connects TRBV27 to TRBJ2-2; 7 bases fit TRBD1. Germline values: CDR1 MNHEY, CDR2 SMNVEV (reference sequence). CDR3 length equals 14 residues. Germline trimming cut 4 bases from V and 3 bases from J; bases unmatched to any gene: 2.

This chain joins TRBV7-9 and TRBJ2-5; a possible D gene is TRBD2 (5 bases). Between the trimmed V and J ends, which lost 8 bases and 5 bases, there was a span of 12 bases. The CDR3 loop spans 12 amino acids. Germline loops: CDR1 SEHNR, CDR2 FQNEAQ (reference sequence). CDR3: CASRGLLETQYF. The CDR3 bases are TGTGCCAGCCGAGGGTTATTGGAGACCCAGTACTTC.

The chain combines TRBV7-2 with TRBJ2-3, with TRBD2 identical over 8 bases. V gave up 5 bases and J gave up 5 bases; unmatched junction bases: 12. CDR3 length: 16 amino acids. CDR1 and CDR2 from the germline V gene are SGHTA and FQGNSA. The CDR3 loop is CASSLRGGLAQDTQYF. DNA of the CDR3: TGTGCCAGCAGCCTCAGGGGAGGACTAGCTCAAGATACGCAGTATTTT.

The V gene is TRBV7-9, the J gene TRBJ1-1; D possibly corresponds to TRBD1 (6 bases). Deletions cut 1 base from V and 8 bases from J, with 11 bases between. CDR3 length equals 13 residues. Germline CDR1 and CDR2: SEHNR and FQNEAQ (reference sequence). The CDR3 loop reads CASSLGVGAEAFF. The CDR3 DNA follows: TGTGCCAGCAGCTTAGGGGTGGGGGCCGAAGCTTTCTTT.

This chain connects TRBV19 to TRBJ2-1; D gene unclear. CDR1 is LNHDA, CDR2 SQIVND, per germline (reference sequence). V was shortened by 3 bases and J by 3 bases, with 6 bases between the two germline ends. This CDR3 contains 13 residues. CDR3 sequence: CASSIVDYNEQFF. The DNA of the CDR3 is TGTGCCAGTAGTATTGTCGACTACAATGAGCAGTTCTTC.

The rearrangement joins TRBV28 to TRBJ1-1; TRBD1 might be the D (5 bases). The V and J ends lost 7 bases and 2 bases respectively, with 11 bases between them. Germline V gives CDR1 MDHEN, CDR2 SYDVKM. The CDR3 is 13 residues long. The CDR3 reads CASNIGGNTEAFF. Written as DNA, the CDR3 is TGTGCCAGCAACATCGGGGGTAACACTGAAGCTTTCTTT. The full variable domain, in which reference TRBV28 and TRBJ1-1 provide the parts outside the CDR3, is DVKVTQSSRYLVKRTGEKVFLECVQDMDHENMFWYRQDPGLGLRLIYFSYDVKMKEKGDIPEGYSVSREKKERFSLILESASTNQTSMYLCASNIGGNTEAFFGQGTRLTVV.

The chain carries TRBV7-2 and TRBJ2-2; D perhaps matches TRBD1 (5 bases). The CDR3 runs 14 residues. Germline V CDR1 and CDR2: SGHTA, FQGNSA. The V end lost 5 bases, the J end lost 7 bases, and 14 bases lay between the germline ends. The CDR3 coding sequence is TGTGCCAGCAGCCTCAGGGATTTGTACGGGGAGCTGTTTTTT. It is translated as CASSLRDLYGELFF. Complete variable domain (other parts from reference TRBV7-2 and TRBJ2-2): GAGVSQSPSNKVTEKGKDVELRCDPISGHTALYWYRQSLGQGLEFLIYFQGNSAPDKSGLPSDRFSAERTGGSVSTLTIQRTQQEDSAVYLCASSLRDLYGELFFGEGSRLTVL.

This clone was seen only once. The V gene is TRBV5-1, the J gene TRBJ2-7; D is tentatively TRBD1 or TRBD2 (5 bases each). The CDR3 runs 13 residues. Germline V gives CDR1 SGHRS, CDR2 YFSETQ. V was trimmed by 5 bases and J by 2 bases, leaving 11 bases between them. CDR3 DNA sequence: TGCGCCAGCAGTGCCGGGACCCCCTACGAGCAGTACTTC. Its protein product is CASSAGTPYEQYF.

This chain links TRBV29-1 with TRBJ2-1, with a weak D call TRBD1 (6 bases). Trimming left V 7 bases short and J 4 bases short, with 11 bases between. The length of the CDR3 is 12 residues. Germline-derived CDR1 and CDR2 are SQVTM and ANQGSEA. This chain's CDR3 is CSALTGYNEQFF. CDR3 nucleotide sequence: TGCAGCGCCCTGACAGGATACAATGAGCAGTTCTTC.

This clone has a single count. The chain links TRBV10-3 to TRBJ2-1; 7 bases are shared with TRBD1. This CDR3 region has 13 residues. Germline CDR1 is ENHRY and CDR2 is SYGVKD. Losses at the gene ends were 5 bases for V and 5 bases for J; bases not matched to a gene: 3. The CDR3 loop is CAISRDRNNEQFF. CDR3 DNA sequence: TGTGCCATCAGTCGGGACAGAAACAATGAGCAGTTCTTC.

This chain links TRBV9 with TRBJ2-1, with TRBD2 identical over 9 bases. V gave up 3 bases and J gave up 2 bases; unmatched junction bases: 9. The CDR3 extends over 17 amino acids. The germline V gene has CDR1 SGDLS and CDR2 YYNGEE. For the CDR3, the DNA is TGTGCCAGCAGCGAAGGTAGTAGCGGGAGTACCTACAATGAGCAGTTCTTC. Its translation is CASSEGSSGSTYNEQFF.

The chain links TRBV30 to TRBJ2-7; a possible D gene is TRBD1 (6 bases). This CDR3 comprises 13 residues. V lost 0 bases and J 7 bases, leaving 13 bases between the germline ends. In germline, CDR1 is GTSNPN, CDR2 SVGIG (reference sequence). CDR3 region: CAWSVGGGQEQYF. DNA of the CDR3: TGTGCCTGGAGTGTAGGGGGTGGACAGGAGCAGTACTTC.

The J gene is TRBJ2-1, the V gene TRBV29-1; no definite D call. The CDR3 has 14 residues. Trimming left V 3 bases short and J 0 bases short, with 9 bases between. Per the germline V gene, CDR1 is SQVTM and CDR2 is ANQGSEA. CDR3 loop: CSVDKGSSYNEQFF. The CDR3 nucleotides are TGCAGCGTTGATAAGGGTAGCTCCTACAATGAGCAGTTCTTC.